This TCR beta chain was retrieved from a study of blood T cell repertoires in COVID-19. Data came from immunoSEQ multiplex PCR; TCRdb stores just in-frame clones and leaves some out. The sample consists of over 45,000 clones, 80% to 90% of them appearing once. Germline CDR1 is LGHDT and CDR2 is YNNKEL (reference sequence). The length of the CDR3 is 16 residues. Trimming took off 3 bases at V and 1 base at J, with 13 bases between the two ends. This sequence was found in a woman of 80 years or more with acute or convalescent COVID-19. This chain connects TRBV3-1 (or the pseudogene TRBV3-2) to TRBJ1-3, with D possibly matching TRBD1 (5 bases). The sample consisted of peripheral blood. The CDR3 sequence: CASSHRPNRSGNTIYF. CDR3 DNA: TGTGCCAGCAGCCACAGACCGAACAGGTCTGGAAACACCATATATTTT.